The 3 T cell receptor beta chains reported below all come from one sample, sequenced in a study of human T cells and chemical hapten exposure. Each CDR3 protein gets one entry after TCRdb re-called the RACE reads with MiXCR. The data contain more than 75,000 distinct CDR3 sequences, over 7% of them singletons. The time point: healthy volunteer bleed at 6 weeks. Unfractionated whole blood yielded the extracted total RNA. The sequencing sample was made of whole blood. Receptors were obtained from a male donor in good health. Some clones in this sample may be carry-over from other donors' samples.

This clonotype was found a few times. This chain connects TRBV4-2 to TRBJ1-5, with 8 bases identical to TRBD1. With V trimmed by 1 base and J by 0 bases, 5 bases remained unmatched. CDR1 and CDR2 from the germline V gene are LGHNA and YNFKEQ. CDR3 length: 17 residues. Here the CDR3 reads CASSQGQGAYSNQPQHF. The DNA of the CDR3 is TGTGCCAGCAGCCAAGGTCAGGGGGCATATAGCAATCAGCCCCAGCATTTT.

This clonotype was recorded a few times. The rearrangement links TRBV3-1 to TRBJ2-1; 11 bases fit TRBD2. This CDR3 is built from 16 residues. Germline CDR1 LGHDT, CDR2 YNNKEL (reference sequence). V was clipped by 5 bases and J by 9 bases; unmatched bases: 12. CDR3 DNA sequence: TGTGCCAGCAGCTCACTAGCGGGAGTGCGAAGGAGTGAGCAGTTCTTC. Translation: CASSSLAGVRRSEQFF.

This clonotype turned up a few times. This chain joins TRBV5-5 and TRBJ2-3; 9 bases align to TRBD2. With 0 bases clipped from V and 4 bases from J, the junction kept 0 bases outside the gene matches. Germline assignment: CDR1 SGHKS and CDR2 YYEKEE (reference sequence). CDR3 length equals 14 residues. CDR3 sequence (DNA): TGTGCCAGCAGCTTGGGGACTAGCGCAGATACGCAGTATTTT. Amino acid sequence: CASSLGTSADTQYF. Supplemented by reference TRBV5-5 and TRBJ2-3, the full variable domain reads DAGVTQSPTHLIKTRGQQVTLRCSPISGHKSVSWYQQVLGQGPQFIFQYYEKEERGRGNFPDRFSARQFPNYSSELNVNALLLGDSALYLCASSLGTSADTQYFGPGTRLTVL.